This TCR beta chain was recorded in a study of cytomegalovirus exposure and HLA in healthy donors. Study-level information: A data release that came early held tens of millions of unique TCRs from HLA-typed donors.

The PCR employed 60 Vbeta primers together with 13 Jbeta primers. Profiled with immunoSEQ multiplex PCR; TCRdb holds only in-frame clones, not every one. The sample includes tens of thousands of clones, more than 75% of them seen just once. Points from the study as a whole: The study designated over 150 TCR beta chains cytomegalovirus-associated.

CDR1 SGDLS and CDR2 YYNGEE come from the germline V gene. This CDR3 contains 16 residues. V lost 4 bases and J 4 bases, leaving 21 bases between the germline ends. This clone came up once. Its antigen is unidentified. V is TRBV9 and J is TRBJ2-7; D possibly corresponds to TRBD1 (5 bases). The sequencing sample was made of PBMCs. The sequence came from a man aged 25 to 40 in good health and CMV-seropositive. The DNA for the CDR3 is TGTGCCAGCAGCCCGAGTGGGGCCCAGACCCATTACGAGCAGTACTTC. Translation: CASSPSGAQTHYEQYF.